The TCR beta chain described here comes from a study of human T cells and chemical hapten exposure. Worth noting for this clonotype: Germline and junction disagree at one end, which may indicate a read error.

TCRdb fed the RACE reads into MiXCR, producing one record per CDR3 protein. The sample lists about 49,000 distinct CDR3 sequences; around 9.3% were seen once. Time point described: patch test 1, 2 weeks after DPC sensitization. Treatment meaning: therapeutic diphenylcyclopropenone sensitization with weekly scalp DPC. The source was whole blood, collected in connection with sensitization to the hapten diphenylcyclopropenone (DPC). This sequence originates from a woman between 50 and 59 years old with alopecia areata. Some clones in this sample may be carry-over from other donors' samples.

The CDR3 loop is CSARLGAGYSYTF. The CDR3 region has the DNA TGCAGCGCCCGGCTCGGGGCGGGCTATAGCTACACCTTC. The J gene is TRBJ1-2, the V gene TRBV29-1; perhaps TRBD1 as D (5 bases). This CDR3 contains 13 residues. The germline V gene has CDR1 SQVTM and CDR2 ANQGSEA.